One and the same sample provided the 28 T cell receptor beta chains below, sequenced in a study of post-analysis software for immune sequencing data. The antigens of these receptors remain unknown. Study-level points and caveats: Roughly five TRBV segments appeared more often in patients than in controls, and TRBV5-6, TRBV5-1 and TRBV20-1 were among these.

TCR beta libraries were prepared from cDNA with unique molecular identifiers. In TCRdb, the PCR reads were re-called with MiXCR into one record per CDR3 protein. The top ten clones hold less than 6% of a sample with about 540,000 distinct CDR3 sequences, roughly 34% of them seen once. The specimen sequenced was blood. The receptor source for this set is a girl aged 2-17 years with multiple sclerosis.

This clonotype was seen only a few times. The gene calls are TRBV7-8 and TRBJ2-3; 13 bases map to TRBD2. V dropped 4 bases and J dropped 0; count of bases not matched to a gene: 16. The CDR3 runs to 21 residues. Per germline, CDR1 SGHVS and CDR2 FQNEAQ. The CDR3 DNA reads TGTGCCAGCAGCTCGGGGATCCGTTCCGGGACTAGCGGGGCTAGCACAGATACGCAGTATTTT. Amino acids: CASSSGIRSGTSGASTDTQYF.

This clonotype showed up just a few times. CDR3 coding DNA: TGCAGTGCCGTAGCGGGCGGGGAGCTGTTTTTT. Translating gives CSAVAGGELFF. The gene calls are TRBV20-1 and TRBJ2-2; 7 nucleotides line up with TRBD2. The CDR3 contains 11 residues. Germline values: CDR1 DFQATT, CDR2 SNEGSKA (reference sequence). V was clipped by 6 bases and J by 7 bases; unmatched bases: 2.

The rearrangement links TRBV29-1 to TRBJ2-7; no firm D call. Germline V lookup: CDR1 SQVTM, CDR2 ANQGSEA. With 2 bases removed from V and 1 base from J, the gap between germline ends came to 6 bases. The CDR3 extends over 12 amino acids. CDR3 sequence: CSVENRSYEQYF. CDR3 coding DNA: TGCAGCGTTGAAAACAGATCCTACGAGCAGTACTTC.

This rearrangement joins TRBV7-3 to TRBJ2-3; possible D gene TRBD2, 5 bases. The CDR3 length is 14 residues. V was trimmed by 3 bases and J by 2 bases, leaving 9 bases between them. Germline V lookup: CDR1 SGHTA, CDR2 FQGTGA. The CDR3 DNA sequence: TGTGCCAGCAGCTTCAAGCGGCCCACAGATACGCAGTATTTT. Encoded protein: CASSFKRPTDTQYF. Complete variable domain (other parts from reference TRBV7-3 and TRBJ2-3): GAGVSQTPSNKVTEKGKYVELRCDPISGHTALYWYRQSLGQGPEFLIYFQGTGAADDSGLPNDRFFAVRPEGSVSTLKIQRTERGDSAVYLCASSFKRPTDTQYFGPGTRLTVL.

This clonotype was seen more than once but under ten times. CDR3 sequence: CATCADIAYGYTF. DNA for the CDR3: TGTGCCACCTGTGCGGACATAGCCTATGGCTACACCTTC. The V and J genes are TRBV6-1 and TRBJ1-2, with D maybe TRBD1 (5 bases). V lost 10 bases and J lost 4, with 16 bases in between. The CDR3 runs to 13 residues. Germline CDR1 MNHNS, CDR2 SASEGT.

This clonotype was observed a handful of times. This sequence joins TRBV7-2 and TRBJ2-3; weak D call: TRBD2 (5 bases). Trimming stripped 5 bases from V and 0 bases from J, with 15 bases between. This CDR3 spans 16 amino acids. The V gene's germline CDR1 is SGHTA and CDR2 FQGNSA. The CDR3 here is CASSPRRAASTDTQYF. For the CDR3, the DNA is TGTGCCAGCAGCCCCCGGCGAGCGGCTAGCACAGATACGCAGTATTTT.

As regards this clonotype: Compared with germline, one end of the junction differs, possibly owing to a read error. The chain has TRBV15 and TRBJ1-4; D gene uncertain. Germline V gene data show CDR1 as LNHNV and CDR2 as YYDKDF (reference sequence). The CDR3 contains 15 residues. The CDR3 reads CATSRAQPTNEKRFF. CDR3 nucleotides: TGTGCCACCAGCAGAGCGCAGCCAACTAACGAAAAACGGTTTTTT.

This clonotype has more than one count but fewer than ten. The CDR3 DNA reads as TGCGCCAGCAGGTCAATTAAGGGGGGGCCTGGCTACACCTTC. As protein: CASRSIKGGPGYTF. The genes are TRBV4-1 and TRBJ1-2, with a possible D match to TRBD1 (6 bases). This CDR3 region has 14 residues. Germline CDR1 reads MGHRA; CDR2 reads YSYEKL. V lost 6 bases, J lost 7 bases, and 18 bases lay in between.

This clonotype came up a few times. This chain uses TRBV4-1 with TRBJ2-5, with D possibly being TRBD1 (8 bases). Trimming took 2 bases from V and 11 from J, leaving 15 bases between them. Germline V CDR1 and CDR2: MGHRA, YSYEKL. The CDR3 has 13 residues. The CDR3 sequence: CASSQPTGGEQYF. The CDR3, as DNA: TGCGCCAGCAGCCAACCAACAGGGGGGGAGCAGTACTTC.

This clonotype was counted a few times. One junction end disagrees with the germline gene, perhaps due to a read error. The gene calls are TRBV5-1 and TRBJ2-5; TRBD2 agrees at 8 bases. Germline loops: CDR1 SGHRS, CDR2 YFSETQ. This CDR3 region has 15 residues. For the CDR3, the DNA is TGCGCCAGCAGCTTGGAGCGGGGGATCCAAGAGGCCCAGTACTTC. It is translated as CASSLERGIQEAQYF.

This clonotype was counted a single time. The rearrangement links TRBV5-1 to TRBJ2-3; possible D gene TRBD2, 6 bases. Germline lookup yields CDR1 SGHRS and CDR2 YFSETQ. This CDR3 contains 15 residues. The ends were cut back, 5 bases at V and 4 bases at J, with 17 bases in the middle. The CDR3 DNA sequence: TGCGCCAGCAGTTCCGGCGGGGATGTGGCAGATACGCAGTATTTT. Translating gives CASSSGGDVADTQYF.

This clonotype has just a few counts. One junction end disagrees with the germline gene, perhaps due to a read error. The chain joins TRBV5-1 to TRBJ2-4, with D perhaps assigned TRBD1 or TRBD2 (5 bases each). The J call may be in error: the DNA end matches TRBJ2-7 better. From germline, CDR1 is SGHRS and CDR2 YFSETQ. The CDR3 runs to 16 residues. CDR3: CTSSLAMRGPSYEQYF. CDR3 nucleotides: TGCACCAGCAGCTTGGCCATGAGGGGCCCCTCCTACGAGCAGTACTTC.

The genes are TRBV7-2 and TRBJ2-1; 9 bases map to TRBD2. This CDR3 has 21 residues. The germline V gene encodes CDR1 SGHTA and CDR2 FQGNSA. The V gene end was trimmed by 0 bases and the J gene end by 0 bases; junction bases not matched to a gene: 15. The CDR3 sequence: CASSLANVAGVPLRSYNEQFF. The CDR3 DNA follows: TGTGCCAGCAGCTTAGCGAACGTAGCGGGGGTCCCTCTTCGCTCCTACAATGAGCAGTTCTTC. The full variable domain, rest sourced from reference TRBV7-2 and TRBJ2-1, is GAGVSQSPSNKVTEKGKDVELRCDPISGHTALYWYRQSLGQGLEFLIYFQGNSAPDKSGLPSDRFSAERTGGSVSTLTIQRTQQEDSAVYLCASSLANVAGVPLRSYNEQFFGPGTRLTVL.

At least ten counts were recorded for this clonotype. The rearrangement joins TRBV7-9 to TRBJ2-7, with D uncertain. This CDR3 is 13 amino acids long. CDR1 is SEHNR, CDR2 FQNEAQ, per germline (reference sequence). V lost 1 base and J lost 3, with 7 bases in between. The CDR3 loop is CASSLGWSYEQYF. CDR3 nucleotides: TGTGCCAGCAGCTTAGGATGGAGCTACGAGCAGTACTTC.

The chain carries TRBV12-3 or TRBV12-4 and TRBJ1-2, with 8 bases fitting TRBD1. The length of the CDR3 is 14 residues. V lost 4 bases to trimming and J lost 6 bases; unmatched junction nucleotides: 7. The CDR3 DNA reads as TGTGCCAGCAGTTGGCAGGGGGCGCGTAATGGCTACACCTTC. This encodes CASSWQGARNGYTF.

This clonotype was detected only a few times. V gene TRBV9 combines with J gene TRBJ1-2, with 10 bases matching TRBD1. CDR3 length equals 16 residues. J was trimmed by 2 bases and V by 4 bases; bases with no gene match: 8. Germline values: CDR1 SGDLS, CDR2 YYNGEE. The CDR3 sequence: CASSPRDRGGNYGYTF. DNA for the CDR3: TGTGCCAGCAGCCCCCGGGACAGGGGTGGGAACTATGGCTACACCTTC.

V is TRBV5-1 and J is TRBJ2-2; 11 bases align to TRBD2. CDR1 SGHRS and CDR2 YFSETQ come from the germline V gene. After removal of 0 bases from V and 3 bases from J, the junction contained 1 base not matched to a gene. This CDR3 spans 16 amino acids. The CDR3 is CASSLELAGDTGELFF. In DNA form, the CDR3 reads TGCGCCAGCAGCTTGGAACTAGCGGGGGACACCGGGGAGCTGTTTTTT.

This clonotype was counted between two and nine times. V is TRBV7-9 and J is TRBJ2-5; 7 nucleotides agree with TRBD1. The ends lost 5 bases at V and 5 bases at J; junction bases unmatched: 8. CDR3 length: 14 residues. CDR1 is SEHNR and CDR2 is FQNEAQ in the germline V gene (reference sequence). CDR3 in amino acids: CASSTTGERETQYF. The CDR3, as DNA: TGTGCCAGCAGCACAACAGGGGAACGGGAGACCCAGTACTTC.

This clonotype was observed a handful of times. This rearrangement joins TRBV10-3 to TRBJ2-5; 7 nucleotides match TRBD1. The V and J ends lost 8 bases and 2 bases, in that order; junction bases with no gene match: 5. The CDR3 totals 13 residues. Germline values: CDR1 ENHRY, CDR2 SYGVKD. CDR3 nucleotides: TGTGCCATCCGGGGACAGCCACAAGAGACCCAGTACTTC. Translating it yields CAIRGQPQETQYF.

This clonotype was seen more than once but under ten times. The chain has TRBV28 and TRBJ2-3; D is possibly TRBD2 (6 bases). Trimming removed 2 bases from V and 2 bases from J, with 8 bases in between. The CDR3 consists of 14 residues. CDR1 and CDR2 from the germline V gene are MDHEN and SYDVKM. The CDR3 DNA sequence: TGTGCCAGCAGTTTAAGGGACTTCACAGATACGCAGTATTTT. Its protein product is CASSLRDFTDTQYF.

The chain links TRBV12-3 or TRBV12-4 to TRBJ2-6; TRBD1 matches at 11 bases. The length of the CDR3 is 15 residues. Trimming at V came to 5 bases and at J to 12 bases, leaving 9 bases not matched to a gene. CDR3 sequence reads: CASSLQRGQGGVLTF. In DNA, the CDR3 is TGTGCCAGCAGTCTTCAGAGGGGACAGGGGGGCGTCCTGACTTTC.

The chain has TRBV10-2 and TRBJ2-7; TRBD2 agrees at 14 bases. This CDR3 has 17 residues. The V and J ends lost 0 bases and 6 bases, in that order; junction bases with no gene match: 7. CDR1 is WSHSY and CDR2 is SAAADI in the germline V gene. DNA of the CDR3: TGCGCCAGCAGTGAGTCCCGGGGACTAGCGGGGGATCCCGAGCAGTACTTC. Amino acid sequence: CASSESRGLAGDPEQYF.

Worth noting for this clonotype: A much bigger clone sits one base away, suggesting this may be a read error. The chain couples TRBV10-3 to TRBJ2-7, with unresolved D. The V end lost 4 bases, the J end lost 3 bases, and 4 bases lay between the germline ends. Germline V CDR1 and CDR2: ENHRY, SYGVKD. CDR3 size: 11 residues. CDR3 amino acids: CAISGNYEQYF. Written as DNA, the CDR3 is TGTGCCATCAGTGGAAACTACGAGCAGTACTTC.

This clonotype came up a few times. This chain links TRBV5-1 with TRBJ2-5, with D unclear. This CDR3 has 14 amino acids. V was cut by 4 bases and J by 2 bases, with 12 bases left in between. Germline-derived CDR1 and CDR2 are SGHRS and YFSETQ. CDR3 coding DNA: TGCGCCAGCAGCCTCGGTGACTGGCAAGAGACCCAGTACTTC. It translates to CASSLGDWQETQYF.

The chain has TRBV3-1 and TRBJ2-7; D gene unclear. CDR1 is LGHDT, CDR2 YNNKEL, per germline (reference sequence). The CDR3 consists of 14 residues. V was shortened by 0 bases and J by 1 base, with 7 bases between the two germline ends. CDR3 loop: CASSQEVASYEQYF. Written as DNA, the CDR3 is TGTGCCAGCAGCCAAGAGGTGGCTTCCTACGAGCAGTACTTC.

The chain employs TRBV29-1 and TRBJ2-3; possibly TRBD2 for D (5 bases). The CDR3 sequence is 15 residues long. Germline assignment: CDR1 SQVTM and CDR2 ANQGSEA. Trimming stripped 4 bases from V and 5 bases from J, with 19 bases between. Written as DNA, the CDR3 is TGCAGCGTTGCTCTCGCGGAGGCCCGGAGAGATACGCAGTATTTT. Translation: CSVALAEARRDTQYF.

Written as DNA, the CDR3 is TGTGCCAGCAGTTTAGTTGTTGGCAATGGACAGGGGCTAGATCAGCCCCAGCATTTT. This sequence encodes CASSLVVGNGQGLDQPQHF. The chain uses TRBV12-3 or TRBV12-4 and TRBJ1-5; 9 positions agree with TRBD1. Trimming at V came to 1 base and at J to 5 bases, leaving 15 bases not matched to a gene. This CDR3 spans 19 amino acids.

J is TRBJ1-1 and V is TRBV7-2, with 12 bases fitting TRBD1. Germline assignment: CDR1 SGHTA and CDR2 FQGNSA. There are 15 residues in the CDR3. In DNA, the CDR3 is TGTGCAGAGGGACAGGGGGCGTCCCGGGGCACTGAAGCTTTCTTT. It yields the protein CAEGQGASRGTEAFF.